Below, 14 T cell receptor beta chains from the same sample are listed, as sequenced in a study of blood T cell repertoires in COVID-19. TCRdb's table, derived via immunoSEQ multiplex PCR, lists solely in-frame clones and lacks some. The sample shows 85,000 to 130,000 clones, about nine tenths of them seen only once. Sequencing was done on a sample of peripheral blood. These receptors all stem from a man in his 60s with acute or convalescent COVID-19.

V is TRBV29-1 and J is TRBJ2-5; no clear D gene. The CDR3 has 10 amino acids. CDR1 and CDR2 from the germline V gene are SQVTM and ANQGSEA. V was pared by 4 bases and J by 3 bases, with 3 bases between. CDR3 loop: CSVGEETQYF. The CDR3 nucleotides are TGCAGCGTTGGAGAAGAGACCCAGTACTTC.

The genes are TRBV6-5 and TRBJ1-1; no clear D gene. Germline CDR1 and CDR2: MNHEY and SVGAGI. The V end lost 7 bases, the J end lost 9 bases, and 18 bases lay between the germline ends. This CDR3 comprises 13 residues. The CDR3 DNA follows: TGTGCCAGCATTAGGAGAGGGTCCCGGAAAGCTTTCTTT. It codes for CASIRRGSRKAFF.

This rearrangement joins TRBV11-2 to TRBJ2-1, with TRBD2 matching 7 bases. The V gene end was trimmed by 4 bases and the J gene end by 5 bases; junction bases not matched to a gene: 14. Per germline, CDR1 SGHAT and CDR2 FQNNGV. The CDR3 totals 17 residues. CDR3 region: CASSSRKSSGQNNEQFF. The CDR3 nucleotides read TGTGCCAGCAGCTCCAGAAAAAGTAGCGGGCAGAACAATGAGCAGTTCTTC.

The chain combines TRBV10-3 with TRBJ1-2, with 8 nucleotides matching TRBD1. CDR1 and CDR2 from the germline V gene are ENHRY and SYGVKD. J was trimmed by 4 bases and V by 6 bases; bases with no gene match: 7. The CDR3 covers 14 residues. This CDR3 is CAIRPGQETYGYTF. CDR3 DNA sequence: TGTGCCATCAGGCCGGGACAGGAAACCTATGGCTACACCTTC.

The V and J genes are TRBV19 and TRBJ1-2; 7 nucleotides agree with TRBD1. CDR3 length equals 14 residues. Looked up from germline, CDR1 is LNHDA and CDR2 is SQIVND (reference sequence). V dropped 5 bases and J dropped 8; count of bases not matched to a gene: 11. CDR3 sequence: CASSPQGGSAGYTF. CDR3 sequence (DNA): TGTGCCAGTAGTCCCCAGGGGGGATCGGCCGGCTACACCTTC.

The chain links TRBV30 to TRBJ1-1, with 7 nucleotides matching TRBD1. V lost 2 bases, J lost 6 bases, and 3 bases stayed unmatched. This CDR3 is built from 12 residues. Germline V gene sequence: CDR1 GTSNPN, CDR2 SVGIG (reference sequence). The DNA for the CDR3 is TGTGCCTGGAGTCCGGGGACAGCTGAAGCTTTCTTT. It encodes CAWSPGTAEAFF.

The J gene is TRBJ1-6, the V gene TRBV5-8; D is possibly TRBD1 (6 bases). The CDR3 spans 13 residues. Trimming cost V 4 bases and J 10 bases, with 12 bases left between them. Germline CDR1 is SGHTS and CDR2 is YDEGEE. The CDR3 DNA follows: TGTGCCAGCAGCCTTCGCCAGGGGTCACCCCTCCACTTT. Translating it yields CASSLRQGSPLHF.

The chain links TRBV6-8 to TRBJ1-2; 9 positions agree with TRBD1. The V segment lost 9 bases and the J segment 4 bases; nucleotides outside the gene matches: 6. This CDR3 is built from 13 residues. The V gene's germline CDR1 is MNHGY and CDR2 SAAAGT. The chain's CDR3 is CASRNRGPYGYTF. As DNA, the CDR3 is TGTGCCAGTAGGAACAGGGGGCCCTATGGCTACACCTTC.

The gene calls are TRBV3-1 (or the pseudogene TRBV3-2) and TRBJ2-3, with a tentative D call TRBD1 (6 bases). Trimming pared 4 bases from V and 8 bases from J, leaving 16 bases between. This CDR3 contains 14 residues. CDR1 is LGHDT and CDR2 is YNNKEL in the germline V gene (reference sequence). In DNA form, the CDR3 reads TGTGCCAGCAGCCGAACCGCAGGGGAAGCTACGCAGTATTTT. The encoded protein is CASSRTAGEATQYF.

V is TRBV12-3 or TRBV12-4 and J is TRBJ1-3; D remains ambiguous. V was pared by 3 bases and J by 7 bases, with 7 bases between. The CDR3 covers 12 residues. CDR3: CASSLGGNTIYF. The CDR3, as DNA: TGTGCCAGCAGTTTGGGAGGGAACACCATATATTTT.

The CDR3 DNA is TGCGCCAGCAGCCCCGGGAACAGGGGGATGGATACGCAGTATTTT. Protein sequence: CASSPGNRGMDTQYF. The V and J genes are TRBV5-1 and TRBJ2-3, with 8 bases aligning to TRBD1. V lost 4 bases and J lost 6; bases outside the gene matches: 10. The CDR3 runs 15 residues. Germline CDR1 is SGHRS and CDR2 is YFSETQ.

V is TRBV6-5 and J is TRBJ2-7; 8 bases map to TRBD1. The CDR3 totals 15 residues. CDR1 and CDR2 (germline): MNHEY, SVGAGI. V shed 5 bases and J 1 base; nucleotides not matched to a gene: 7. As DNA, the CDR3 is TGTGCCAGCAGTCTCGGACAGGGAAAGTCCTACGAGCAGTACTTC. Encoded protein: CASSLGQGKSYEQYF.

J is TRBJ1-2 and V is TRBV21-1. TRBV21-1 is noted as a pseudogene. The CDR3 contains 17 residues. CDR3 amino acids: CASSKPNGKTTNYGYTF. DNA for the CDR3: TGTGCCAGCAGCAAACCCAACGGTAAAACTACTAACTATGGCTACACCTTC.

The rearrangement links TRBV2 to TRBJ2-2; TRBD2 matches 7 bases. Germline trimming cut 6 bases from V and 6 bases from J; bases unmatched to any gene: 4. Germline loops: CDR1 SNHLY, CDR2 FYNNEI. The CDR3 has 13 residues. CDR3: CASSPLAAGELFF. The CDR3 DNA reads as TGTGCCAGCAGCCCCCTAGCGGCCGGGGAGCTGTTTTTT.